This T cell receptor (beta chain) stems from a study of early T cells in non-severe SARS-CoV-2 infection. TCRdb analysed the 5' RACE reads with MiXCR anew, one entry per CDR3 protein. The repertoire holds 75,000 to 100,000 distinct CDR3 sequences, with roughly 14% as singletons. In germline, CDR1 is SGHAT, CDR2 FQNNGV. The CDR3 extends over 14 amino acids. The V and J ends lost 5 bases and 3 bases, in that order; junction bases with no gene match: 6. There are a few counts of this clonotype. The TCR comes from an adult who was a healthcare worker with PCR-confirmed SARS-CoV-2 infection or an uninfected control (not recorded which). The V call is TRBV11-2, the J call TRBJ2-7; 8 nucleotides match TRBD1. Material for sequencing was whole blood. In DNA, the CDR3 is TGTGCCAGCAGCCCAGGGGGCGAACTCTACGAGCAGTACGTC. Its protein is CASSPGGELYEQYV.